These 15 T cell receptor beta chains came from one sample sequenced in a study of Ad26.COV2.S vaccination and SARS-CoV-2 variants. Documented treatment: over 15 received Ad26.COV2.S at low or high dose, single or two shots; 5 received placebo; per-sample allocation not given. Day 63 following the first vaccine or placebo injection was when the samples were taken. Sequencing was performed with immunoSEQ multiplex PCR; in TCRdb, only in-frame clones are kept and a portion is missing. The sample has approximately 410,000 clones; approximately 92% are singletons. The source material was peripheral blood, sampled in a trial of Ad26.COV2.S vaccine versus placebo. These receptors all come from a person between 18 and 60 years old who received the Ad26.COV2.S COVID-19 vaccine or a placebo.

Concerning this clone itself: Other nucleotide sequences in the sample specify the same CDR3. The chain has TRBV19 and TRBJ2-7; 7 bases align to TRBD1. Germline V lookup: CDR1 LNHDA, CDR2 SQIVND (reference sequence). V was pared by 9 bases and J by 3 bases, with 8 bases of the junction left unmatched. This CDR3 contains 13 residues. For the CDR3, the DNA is TGTGCCAGCAGCCCGGGACAGAGCTACGAGCAGTACTTC. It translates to CASSPGQSYEQYF. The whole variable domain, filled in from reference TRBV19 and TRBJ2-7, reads DGGITQSPKYLFRKEGQNVTLSCEQNLNHDAMYWYRQDPGQGLRLIYYSQIVNDFQKGDIAEGYSVSREKKESFPLTVTSAQKNPTAFYLCASSPGQSYEQYFGPGTRLTVT.

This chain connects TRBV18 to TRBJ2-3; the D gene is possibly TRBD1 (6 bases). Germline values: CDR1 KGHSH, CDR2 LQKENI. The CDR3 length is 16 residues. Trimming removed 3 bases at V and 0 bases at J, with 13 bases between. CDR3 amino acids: CASSPLTGSSTDTQYF. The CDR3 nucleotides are TGTGCCAGCTCACCCCTGACAGGTTCTAGCACAGATACGCAGTATTTT.

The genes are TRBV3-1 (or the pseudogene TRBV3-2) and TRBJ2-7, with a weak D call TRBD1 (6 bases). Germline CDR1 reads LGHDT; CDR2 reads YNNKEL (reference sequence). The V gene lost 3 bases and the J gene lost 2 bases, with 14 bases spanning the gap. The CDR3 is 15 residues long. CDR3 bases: TGTGCCAGCAGCCAGACGGACAGTCCGGCCTACGAGCAGTACTTC. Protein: CASSQTDSPAYEQYF.

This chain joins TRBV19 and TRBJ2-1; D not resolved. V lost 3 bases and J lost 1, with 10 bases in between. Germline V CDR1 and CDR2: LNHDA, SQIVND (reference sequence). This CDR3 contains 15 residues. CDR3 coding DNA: TGTGCCAGTAGTATTATGCCCTCATCCTACAATGAGCAGTTCTTC. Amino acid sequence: CASSIMPSSYNEQFF.

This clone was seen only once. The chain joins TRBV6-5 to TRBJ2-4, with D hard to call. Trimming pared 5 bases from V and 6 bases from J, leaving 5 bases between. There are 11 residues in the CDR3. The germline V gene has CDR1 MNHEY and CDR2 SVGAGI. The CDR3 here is CASSQRNIQYF. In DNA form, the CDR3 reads TGTGCCAGCAGTCAGAGAAACATTCAGTACTTC.

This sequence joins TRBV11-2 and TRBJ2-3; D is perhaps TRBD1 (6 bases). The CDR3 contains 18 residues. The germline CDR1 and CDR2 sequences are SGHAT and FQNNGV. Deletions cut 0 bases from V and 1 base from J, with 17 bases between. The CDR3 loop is CASSLERFRTDGTDTQYF. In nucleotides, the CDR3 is TGTGCCAGCAGCTTAGAAAGGTTCAGGACAGATGGCACAGATACGCAGTATTTT.

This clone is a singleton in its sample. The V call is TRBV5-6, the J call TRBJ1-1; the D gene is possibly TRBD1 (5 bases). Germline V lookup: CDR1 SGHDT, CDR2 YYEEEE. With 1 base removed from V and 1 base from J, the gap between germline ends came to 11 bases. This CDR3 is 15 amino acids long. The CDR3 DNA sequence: TGTGCCAGCAGCTTGCCGGGACTGTCGAACACTGAAGCTTTCTTT. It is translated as CASSLPGLSNTEAFF.

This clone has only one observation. CDR3 loop: CASSLWGDRYEQYF. CDR3 nucleotide sequence: TGTGCCAGCAGTTTGTGGGGGGATAGATACGAGCAGTACTTC. The genes are TRBV6-2 or TRBV6-3 and TRBJ2-7; tentative D call: TRBD2 (6 bases). This CDR3 spans 14 amino acids. CDR1 is MNHEY and CDR2 is SVGEGT in the germline V gene. V was clipped by 4 bases and J by 4 bases, with 14 bases between them.

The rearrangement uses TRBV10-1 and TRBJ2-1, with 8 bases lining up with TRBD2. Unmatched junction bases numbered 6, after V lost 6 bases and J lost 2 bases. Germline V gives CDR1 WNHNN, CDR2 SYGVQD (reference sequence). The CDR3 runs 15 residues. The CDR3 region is CASSHPGGAYNEQFF. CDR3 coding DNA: TGCGCCAGCAGCCACCCCGGGGGGGCCTACAATGAGCAGTTCTTC.

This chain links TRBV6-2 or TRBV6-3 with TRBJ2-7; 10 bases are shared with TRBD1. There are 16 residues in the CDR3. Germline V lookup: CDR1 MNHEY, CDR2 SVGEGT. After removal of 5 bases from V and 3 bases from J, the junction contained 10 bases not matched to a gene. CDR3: CASSTPGQGSVYEQYF. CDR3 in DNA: TGTGCCAGCAGTACCCCGGGACAGGGGAGCGTCTACGAGCAGTACTTC.

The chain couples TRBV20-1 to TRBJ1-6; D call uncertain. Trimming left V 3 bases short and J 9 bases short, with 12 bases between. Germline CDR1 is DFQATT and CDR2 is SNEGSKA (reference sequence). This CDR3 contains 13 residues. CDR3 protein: CSASRATGSPLHF. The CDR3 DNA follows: TGCAGTGCTAGTAGGGCAACGGGTTCACCCCTCCACTTT.

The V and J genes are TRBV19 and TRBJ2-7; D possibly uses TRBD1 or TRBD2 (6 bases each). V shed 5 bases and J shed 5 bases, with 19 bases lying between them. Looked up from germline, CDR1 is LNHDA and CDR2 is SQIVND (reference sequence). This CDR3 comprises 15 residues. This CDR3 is CASSHQGPPGDEQYF. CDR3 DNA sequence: TGTGCCAGTAGTCACCAGGGGCCGCCGGGGGACGAGCAGTACTTC.

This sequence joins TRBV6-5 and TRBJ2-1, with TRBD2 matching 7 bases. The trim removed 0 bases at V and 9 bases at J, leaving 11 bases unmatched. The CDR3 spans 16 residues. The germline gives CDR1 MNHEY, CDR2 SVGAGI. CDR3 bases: TGTGCCAGCAGTTACTCCCCCGGGACTACTGGCGGTGAGCAGTTCTTC. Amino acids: CASSYSPGTTGGEQFF.

CDR3 sequence: CATQDSNTGELFF. The CDR3 nucleotides read TGTGCCACCCAGGACTCTAACACCGGGGAGCTGTTTTTT. The rearrangement uses TRBV24-1 and TRBJ2-2; weak D call: TRBD2 (5 bases). The CDR3 is 13 residues long. In germline, CDR1 is KGHDR, CDR2 SFDVKD. The V and J ends lost 9 bases and 2 bases respectively, with 9 bases between them.

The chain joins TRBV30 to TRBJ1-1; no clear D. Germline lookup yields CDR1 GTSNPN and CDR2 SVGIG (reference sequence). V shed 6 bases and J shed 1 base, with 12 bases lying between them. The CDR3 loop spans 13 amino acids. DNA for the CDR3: TGTGCCTGCACTGACCGAGGGAACACTGAAGCTTTCTTT. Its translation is CACTDRGNTEAFF.